This T cell receptor (beta chain) was retrieved from a study of blood T cell repertoires in COVID-19. Looking at the study overall: T cells, B-cell-depleted T cells, or PBMCs provided the cDNA or gDNA that served as material.

J was trimmed by 4 bases and V by 5 bases; bases with no gene match: 7. The CDR3 is made up of 14 amino acids. CDR1 SEHNR and CDR2 FQNEAQ come from the germline V gene (reference sequence). Original processing notes: For nucleated cells, counts were estimated from reference gene primer amplification. Some clones are missing from TCRdb's copy, which holds only in-frame ones; the method was immunoSEQ multiplex PCR. The V and J calls and clone size were taken over from that table, and D and trimming were inferred from the DNA. The table lists fewer than 350,000 clones, nearly 90% of them singletons. Living in about two dozen US areas, the participants were between roughly 18 and 89 years of age.

This TCR was recovered from a woman under 30 with acute COVID-19. The V and J genes are TRBV7-9 and TRBJ1-2; TRBD1 agrees at 7 bases. The material sequenced was PBMCs or T cells enriched from blood (not recorded which). As DNA, the CDR3 is TGTGCCAGCAGCCCCCGGGACAGCCCCTATGGCTACACCTTC. Its translation: CASSPRDSPYGYTF.